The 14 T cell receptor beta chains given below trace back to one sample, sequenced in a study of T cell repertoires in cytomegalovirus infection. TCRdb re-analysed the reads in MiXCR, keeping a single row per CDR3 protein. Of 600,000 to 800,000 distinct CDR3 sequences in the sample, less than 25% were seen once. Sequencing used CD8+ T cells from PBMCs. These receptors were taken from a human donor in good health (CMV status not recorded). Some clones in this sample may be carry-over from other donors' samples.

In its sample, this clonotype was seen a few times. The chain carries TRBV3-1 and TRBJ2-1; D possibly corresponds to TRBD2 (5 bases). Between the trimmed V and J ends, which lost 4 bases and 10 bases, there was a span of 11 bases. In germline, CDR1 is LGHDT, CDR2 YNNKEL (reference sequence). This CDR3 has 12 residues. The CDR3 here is CASSPVEEEQFF. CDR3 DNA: TGTGCCAGCAGCCCCGTGGAGGAGGAGCAGTTCTTC.

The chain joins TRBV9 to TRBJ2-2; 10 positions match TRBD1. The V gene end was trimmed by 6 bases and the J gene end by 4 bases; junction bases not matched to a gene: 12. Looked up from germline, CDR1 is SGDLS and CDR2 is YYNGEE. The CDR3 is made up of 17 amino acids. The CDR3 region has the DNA TGTGCCAGCACCGGTTCGGGAGGGACAGGGGTCACCGGGGAGCTGTTTTTT. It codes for CASTGSGGTGVTGELFF.

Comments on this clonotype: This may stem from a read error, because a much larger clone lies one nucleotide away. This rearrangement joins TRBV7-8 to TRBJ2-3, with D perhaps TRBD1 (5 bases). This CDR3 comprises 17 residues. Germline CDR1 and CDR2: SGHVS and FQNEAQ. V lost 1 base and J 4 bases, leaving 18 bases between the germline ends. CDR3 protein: CASSLGRTLNAPDTQYF. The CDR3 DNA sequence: TGTGCCAGCAGCTTAGGGCGGACATTGAACGCGCCAGATACGCAGTATTTT.

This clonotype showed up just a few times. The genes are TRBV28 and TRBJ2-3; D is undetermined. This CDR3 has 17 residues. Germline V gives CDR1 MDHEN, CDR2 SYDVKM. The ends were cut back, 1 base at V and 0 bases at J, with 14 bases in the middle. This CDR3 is CASSLLGSSSSTDTQYF. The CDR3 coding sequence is TGTGCCAGCAGTTTATTGGGCAGCTCCTCTAGCACAGATACGCAGTATTTT.

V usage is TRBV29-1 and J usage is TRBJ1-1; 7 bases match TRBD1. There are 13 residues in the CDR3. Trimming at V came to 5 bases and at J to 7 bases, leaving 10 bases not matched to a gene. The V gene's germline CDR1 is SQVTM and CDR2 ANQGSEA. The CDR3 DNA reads TGCAGCGTTCATTCAGGGAACAGGGGTGAAGCTTTCTTT. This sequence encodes CSVHSGNRGEAFF. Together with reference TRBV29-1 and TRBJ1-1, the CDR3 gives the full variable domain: SAVISQKPSRDICQRGTSLTIQCQVDSQVTMMFWYRQQPGQSLTLIATANQGSEATYESGFVIDKFPISRPNLTFSTLTVSNMSPEDSSIYLCSVHSGNRGEAFFGQGTRLTVV.

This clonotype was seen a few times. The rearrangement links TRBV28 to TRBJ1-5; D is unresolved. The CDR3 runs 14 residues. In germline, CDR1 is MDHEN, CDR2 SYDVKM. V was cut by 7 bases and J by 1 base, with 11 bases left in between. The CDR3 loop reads CASKWLVSNQPQHF. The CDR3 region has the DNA TGTGCCAGCAAGTGGCTTGTGAGCAATCAGCCCCAGCATTTT.

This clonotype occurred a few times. This chain's CDR3 is CSASRPSGDNQPQHF. The CDR3 bases are TGCAGTGCTAGTCGGCCCTCAGGGGACAATCAGCCCCAGCATTTT. This rearrangement joins TRBV20-1 to TRBJ1-5; possible D gene TRBD1, 6 bases. In germline, CDR1 is DFQATT, CDR2 SNEGSKA (reference sequence). Trimming took off 3 bases at V and 3 bases at J, with 15 bases between the two ends. CDR3 length equals 15 residues.

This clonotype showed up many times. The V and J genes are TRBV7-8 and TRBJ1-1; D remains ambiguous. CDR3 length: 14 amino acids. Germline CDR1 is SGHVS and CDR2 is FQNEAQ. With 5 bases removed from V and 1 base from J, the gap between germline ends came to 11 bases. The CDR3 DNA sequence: TGTGCCAGCAGCCCCGAGACAAAGAACACTGAAGCTTTCTTT. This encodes CASSPETKNTEAFF.

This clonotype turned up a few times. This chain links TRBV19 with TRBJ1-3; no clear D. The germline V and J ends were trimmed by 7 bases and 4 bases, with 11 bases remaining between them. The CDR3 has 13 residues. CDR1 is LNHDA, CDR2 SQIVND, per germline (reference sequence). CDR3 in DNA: TGTGCCAGTACTACGGACGGAGGAAACACCATATATTTT. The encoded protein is CASTTDGGNTIYF.

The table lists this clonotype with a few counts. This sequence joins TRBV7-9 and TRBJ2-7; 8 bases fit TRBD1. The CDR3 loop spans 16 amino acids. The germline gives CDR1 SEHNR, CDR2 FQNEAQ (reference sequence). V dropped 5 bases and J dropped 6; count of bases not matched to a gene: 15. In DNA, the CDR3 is TGTGCCAGCAGCCCAGCCTTTCAGGGGGCGCGTTCCGAGCAGTACTTC. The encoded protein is CASSPAFQGARSEQYF.

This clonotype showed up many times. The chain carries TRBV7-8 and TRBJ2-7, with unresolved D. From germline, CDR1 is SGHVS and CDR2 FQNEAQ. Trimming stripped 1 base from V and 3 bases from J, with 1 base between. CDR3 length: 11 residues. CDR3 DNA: TGTGCCAGCAGCTTAGACTACGAGCAGTACGTC. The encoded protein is CASSLDYEQYV.

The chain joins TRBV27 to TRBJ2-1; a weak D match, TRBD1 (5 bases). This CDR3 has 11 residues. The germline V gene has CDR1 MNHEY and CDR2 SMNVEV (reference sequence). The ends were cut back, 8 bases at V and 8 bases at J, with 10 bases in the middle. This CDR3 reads CASGRAHEQFF. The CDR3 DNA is TGTGCCAGCGGCAGGGCCCATGAGCAGTTCTTC.

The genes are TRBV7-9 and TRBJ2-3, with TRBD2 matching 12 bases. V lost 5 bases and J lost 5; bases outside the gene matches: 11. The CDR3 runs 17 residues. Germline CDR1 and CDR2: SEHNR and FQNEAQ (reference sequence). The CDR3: CASSPRLAGAKEDTQYF. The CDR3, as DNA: TGTGCCAGCAGCCCCCGACTAGCGGGGGCAAAAGAAGATACGCAGTATTTT. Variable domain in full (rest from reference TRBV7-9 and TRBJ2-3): DTGVSQNPRHKITKRGQNVTFRCDPISEHNRLYWYRQTLGQGPEFLTYFQNEAQLEKSRLLSDRFSAERPKGSFSTLEIQRTEQGDSAMYLCASSPRLAGAKEDTQYFGPGTRLTVL.

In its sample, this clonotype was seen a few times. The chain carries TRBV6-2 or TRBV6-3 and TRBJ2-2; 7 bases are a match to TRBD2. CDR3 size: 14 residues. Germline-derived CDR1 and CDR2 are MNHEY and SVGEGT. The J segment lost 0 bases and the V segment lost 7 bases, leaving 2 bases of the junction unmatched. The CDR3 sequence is CASTGGTNTGELFF. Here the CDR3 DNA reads TGTGCCAGCACCGGGGGGACGAACACCGGGGAGCTGTTTTTT.